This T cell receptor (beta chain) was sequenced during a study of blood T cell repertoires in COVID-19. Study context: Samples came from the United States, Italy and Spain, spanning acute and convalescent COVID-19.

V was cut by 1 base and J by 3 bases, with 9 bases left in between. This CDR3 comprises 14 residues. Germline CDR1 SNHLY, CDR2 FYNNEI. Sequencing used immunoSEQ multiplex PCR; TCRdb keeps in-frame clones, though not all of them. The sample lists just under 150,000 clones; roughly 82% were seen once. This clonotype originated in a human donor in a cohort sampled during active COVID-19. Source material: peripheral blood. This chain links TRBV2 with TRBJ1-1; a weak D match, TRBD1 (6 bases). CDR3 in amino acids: CASSEDRAYTEAFF. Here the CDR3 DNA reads TGTGCCAGCAGTGAAGACAGGGCGTACACTGAAGCTTTCTTT.